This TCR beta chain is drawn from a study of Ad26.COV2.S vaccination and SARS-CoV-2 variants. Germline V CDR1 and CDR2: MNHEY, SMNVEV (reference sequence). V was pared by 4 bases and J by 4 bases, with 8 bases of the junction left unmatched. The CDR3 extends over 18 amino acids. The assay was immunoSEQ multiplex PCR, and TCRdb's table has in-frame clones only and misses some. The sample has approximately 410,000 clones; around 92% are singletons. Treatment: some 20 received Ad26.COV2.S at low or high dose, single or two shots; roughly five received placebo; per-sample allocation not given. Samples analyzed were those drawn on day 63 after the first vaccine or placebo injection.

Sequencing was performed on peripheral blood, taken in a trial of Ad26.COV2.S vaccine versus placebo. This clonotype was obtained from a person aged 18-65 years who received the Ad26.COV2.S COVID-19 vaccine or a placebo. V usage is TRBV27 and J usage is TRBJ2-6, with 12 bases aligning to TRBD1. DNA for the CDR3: TGTGCCAGCAGTTCCTGGGGGACAGGGGGCACGGGGGCCAACGTCCTGACTTTC. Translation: CASSSWGTGGTGANVLTF.